This T cell receptor beta chain was obtained from a study of T cell responses to AZD1222 COVID-19 vaccine. Profiling relied on immunoSEQ multiplex PCR, and the TCRdb table lists in-frame clones only, not all of them. The data hold around 99,000 clones, with around nine tenths observed a single time. This CDR3 is built from 12 residues. Trimming shortened V by 3 bases and J by 7 bases, and 7 bases separated the two germline ends. CDR1 MNHEY and CDR2 SVGEGT come from the germline V gene. Note on this clone: Its specificity is unknown.

Findings and caveats of the study: Two AZD1222 doses significantly raised spike-specific TCR breadth and depth over controls. Spike was spanned by vaccine-associated CD4 TCRs, which were dominant at 160-218 and 743-854.

V gene TRBV6-2 or TRBV6-3 combines with J gene TRBJ2-1; D remains unclear. Sequences were derived from peripheral blood, sampled on day 0 of AZD1222 vaccination. This clonotype was sampled from an adult in good health. The CDR3 DNA follows: TGTGCCAGCAGTTATGGATGGAATGAGCAGTTCTTC. Translating gives CASSYGWNEQFF.